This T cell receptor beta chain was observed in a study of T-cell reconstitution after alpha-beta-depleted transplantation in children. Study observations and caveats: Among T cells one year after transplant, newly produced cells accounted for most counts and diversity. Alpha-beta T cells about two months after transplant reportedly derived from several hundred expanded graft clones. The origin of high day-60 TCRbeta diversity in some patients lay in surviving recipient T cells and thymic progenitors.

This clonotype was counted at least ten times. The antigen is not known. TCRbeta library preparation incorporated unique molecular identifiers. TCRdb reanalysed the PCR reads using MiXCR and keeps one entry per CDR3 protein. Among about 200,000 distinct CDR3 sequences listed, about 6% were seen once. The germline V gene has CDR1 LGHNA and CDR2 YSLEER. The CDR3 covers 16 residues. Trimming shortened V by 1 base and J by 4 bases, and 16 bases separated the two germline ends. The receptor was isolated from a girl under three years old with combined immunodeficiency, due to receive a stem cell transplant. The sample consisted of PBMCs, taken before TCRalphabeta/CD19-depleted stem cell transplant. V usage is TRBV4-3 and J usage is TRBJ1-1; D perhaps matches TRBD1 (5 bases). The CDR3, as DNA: TGCGCCAGCAGCCAAGCCCAAGGGGCAGTTGCCACTGAAGCTTTCTTT. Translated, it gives CASSQAQGAVATEAFF.